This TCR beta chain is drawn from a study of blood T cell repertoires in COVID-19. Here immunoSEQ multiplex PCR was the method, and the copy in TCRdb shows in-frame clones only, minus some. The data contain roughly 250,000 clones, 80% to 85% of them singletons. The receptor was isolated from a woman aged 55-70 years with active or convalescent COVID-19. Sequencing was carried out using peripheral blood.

CDR3 coding DNA: TGTGCCAGCTCCCGACTAGTAGGCCTTCGGGAGACCCAGTACTTC. It translates to CASSRLVGLRETQYF. The chain employs TRBV19 and TRBJ2-5; maybe TRBD2 (6 bases). Trimming shortened V by 9 bases and J by 5 bases, and 22 bases separated the two germline ends. CDR3 size: 15 residues. Germline V gene sequence: CDR1 LNHDA, CDR2 SQIVND (reference sequence).